This is a list of T cell receptor beta chains from one sample in a study of shared clonotypes between healthy human individuals. TCRdb's copy holds only in-frame clones and misses some; the assay was immunoSEQ multiplex PCR. This table holds roughly 700,000 clones, about 74% found once. Material for sequencing was memory CD4+ T cells sorted from blood. The receptors here all came from a woman aged 30 to 39 in good health. Each CDR3 is given with its conserved first and last residue. The D gene is left open where the match is weak. Only some rows state a clone size, as once, few, many or a class for expanded clones.

D gene | J gene | clone size | V gene | CDR3 protein | CDR3 DNA
- | TRBJ2-7 | - | TRBV28 | CASSSGTGVEQYF | TGTGCCAGCAGTTCCGGGACTGGGGTGGAGCAGTACTTC
- | TRBJ2-7 | - | TRBV28 | CASSPPRGLREQYF | TGTGCCAGCAGCCCTCCGCGAGGTTTGCGCGAGCAGTACTTC
- | TRBJ2-7 | - | TRBV19 | CASSLIGASYEQYF | TGTGCCAGTAGTCTCATAGGGGCCTCCTACGAGCAGTACTTC
- | TRBJ2-3 | once | TRBV19 | CASSSGTASTDTQYF | TGTGCCAGTAGTAGTGGGACGGCTAGCACAGATACGCAGTATTTT
TRBD2 | TRBJ2-5 | - | TRBV2 | CASSEGLAGALETQYF | TGTGCCAGCAGTGAGGGACTAGCGGGAGCGTTAGAGACCCAGTACTTC
- | TRBJ2-5 | - | TRBV10-2 | CASSRDSFQETQYF | TGCGCCAGCAGTAGAGACTCCTTTCAAGAGACCCAGTACTTC
- | TRBJ2-1 | - | TRBV7-9 | CASSSVAALTTYNEQFF | TGTGCCAGCAGCTCAGTAGCGGCTCTGACTACCTACAATGAGCAGTTCTTC
- | TRBJ2-7 | - | TRBV11-2 | CASSLLEGEQYF | TGTGCCAGCAGCTTATTGGAGGGCGAGCAGTACTTC
TRBD1 | TRBJ1-2 | - | TRBV9 | CASSVTLRQGGSEGYTF | TGTGCCAGCAGCGTAACCCTCCGACAGGGAGGATCGGAAGGCTACACCTTC
TRBD2 | TRBJ2-5 | - | TRBV4-2 | CASSQEGGRAGLQETQYF | TGTGCCAGCAGCCAAGAGGGCGGGAGAGCCGGGCTTCAAGAGACCCAGTACTTC
- | TRBJ2-6 | - | TRBV10-1 | CASSPGLYSGANVLTF | TGCGCCAGCTCCCCGGGACTTTATTCTGGGGCCAACGTCCTGACTTTC
- | TRBJ2-5 | - | TRBV10-3 | CAISEQGQETQYF | TGTGCCATCAGTGAGCAGGGGCAAGAGACCCAGTACTTC
TRBD1 | TRBJ2-7 | once | TRBV2 | CASQVQGASYEQYF | TGTGCCAGTCAGGTACAGGGGGCCTCCTACGAGCAGTACTTC
- | TRBJ1-3 | - | TRBV5-1 | CASSLAPGSSGNTIYF | TGCGCCAGCAGCTTGGCGCCTGGGAGCTCTGGAAACACCATATATTTT
- | TRBJ2-1 | few | TRBV20-1 | CSAYHRAQFF | TGCAGTGCTTACCACAGGGCCCAGTTCTTC
- | TRBJ2-2 | - | TRBV29-1 | CSVAVQLNQGELFF | TGCAGCGTTGCGGTACAACTCAACCAAGGCGAGCTGTTTTTT
- | TRBJ2-7 | - | TRBV6-1 | CASSEGTDLYEQYF | TGTGCCAGCAGTGAAGGGACGGATCTTTACGAGCAGTACTTC
- | TRBJ1-1 | - | TRBV18 | CASSPPSRVSTEAFF | TGTGCCAGCTCACCACCCTCCAGGGTTAGCACTGAAGCTTTCTTT
- | TRBJ2-1 | few | TRBV10-1 | CASSLTPEDEQFF | TGCGCCAGCAGTCTTACCCCCGAGGATGAGCAGTTCTTC
- | TRBJ1-5 | few | TRBV19 | CASSITAESGQPQHF | TGTGCCAGTAGTATCACGGCGGAGTCGGGTCAGCCCCAGCATTTT
- | TRBJ1-2 | - | TRBV27 | CASSSVRANYGYTF | TGTGCCAGCAGTTCGGTCAGGGCTAACTATGGCTACACCTTC
- | TRBJ1-4 | - | TRBV27 | CASSLSQGQNEKLFF | TGTGCCAGCAGTTTATCGCAGGGGCAGAACGAAAAACTGTTTTTT
TRBD1 | TRBJ1-2 | - | TRBV6-5 | CASRNKDRVDGYTF | TGTGCCAGCAGAAACAAGGACAGGGTGGACGGCTACACCTTC
TRBD1 | TRBJ1-1 | - | TRBV7-9 | CASSRGQGTTEAFF | TGTGCCAGCAGCCGGGGACAGGGGACCACTGAAGCTTTCTTT
- | TRBJ2-7 | - | TRBV30 | CAYRGGYDGEQYF | TGTGCCTACCGAGGCGGGTATGATGGCGAGCAGTACTTC
- | TRBJ2-5 | few | TRBV20-1 | CSVGAETQYF | TGCAGTGTGGGAGCTGAGACCCAGTACTTC
TRBD1 | TRBJ2-7 | few | TRBV7-9 | CASSPGRGRLQYEQYF | TGTGCCAGCAGCCCAGGTAGGGGGCGCTTGCAGTACGAGCAGTACTTC